These T cell receptor beta chains were read from a single sample in a study of blood T cell repertoires in COVID-19. Generated by immunoSEQ multiplex PCR, the TCRdb table keeps only in-frame clones and is missing some. The sample includes 170,000 or so clones, around 86% seen only once; the top ten take roughly 0.53%. Material for sequencing was peripheral blood. Every receptor here comes from a man aged 55 to 70 with COVID-19, enrolled during active disease. Each CDR3 is given with its conserved first and last residue. D genes are given only for firm matches. Some rows have no size entry. The others give once, few or many, or a class for an expanded clone.

d_call | clone_size | j_call | v_call | cdr3_nt | cdr3_aa
TRBD2 | . | TRBJ2-5 | TRBV5-1 | TGCGCCAGCAGCTGGTCACTAGCGGGGGGGCGAGAGACCCAGTACTTC | CASSWSLAGGRETQYF
TRBD2 | few | TRBJ2-7 | TRBV6-7 | TGTGCCAGCGATCGGGCGGGGGGGCTCTACGAGCAGTACTTC | CASDRAGGLYEQYF
. | . | TRBJ1-2 | TRBV30 | TGTGCCTGGAGTGTCTTCTTTCCACGGAGGGGCGTTAAGTCGTGGGGCTACACCTTC | CAWSVFFPRRGVKSWGYTF
TRBD2 | . | TRBJ2-1 | TRBV6-2/TRBV6-3 | TGTGCCAGCAGTTACTCGACTGTGACTAGCGGGAGCGTCTATGAGCAGTTCTTC | CASSYSTVTSGSVYEQFF
. | few | TRBJ2-3 | TRBV7-2 | TGTGCCAGCAGCTTAGTTGGGCTCTTCACAGATACGCAGTATTTT | CASSLVGLFTDTQYF
TRBD1 | . | TRBJ1-2 | TRBV29-1 | TGCAGCGTTGAAGATCTTGGACAGGGATGGCTAGCCGATGGCTACACCTTC | CSVEDLGQGWLADGYTF
TRBD1 | . | TRBJ1-2 | TRBV7-2 | TGTGCCAGCAGCTTGACAGGGAATGGCTACACCTTC | CASSLTGNGYTF
TRBD1 | . | TRBJ2-2 | TRBV6-5 | TGTGCCAGCAGTCCCAGGGGGACAAACACCGGGGAGCTGTTTTTT | CASSPRGTNTGELFF
. | . | TRBJ1-2 | TRBV7-2 | TGTGCCAGCAGCTTAGCTCTCTATGGCTACACCTTC | CASSLALYGYTF
. | . | TRBJ1-1 | TRBV27 | TGTGCCAGCAGTGCAGACAGGCAGAACACTGAAGCTTTCTTT | CASSADRQNTEAFF
. | . | TRBJ2-3 | TRBV7-9 | TGTGCCAGCAGCTTATCCGCGACAGATACGCAGTATTTT | CASSLSATDTQYF
. | . | TRBJ1-3 | TRBV9 | TGTGCCAGCAGCGGCAGGGAATTGTCTGGAAACACCATATATTTT | CASSGRELSGNTIYF
TRBD1 | . | TRBJ2-7 | TRBV18 | TGTGCCAGCTCACCGGGACAGGAAATCTACGAGCAGTACTTC | CASSPGQEIYEQYF
TRBD2 | . | TRBJ2-1 | TRBV4-1 | TGCGCCAGCAGCCCGACCCTGTCGGGAGGGTTGAATGAGCAGTTCTTC | CASSPTLSGGLNEQFF
. | . | TRBJ1-2 | TRBV6-1 | TGTGCCAGCAGTGAAGGGGGCAGGGGAGATGGCTACACCTTC | CASSEGGRGDGYTF
TRBD1 | . | TRBJ2-7 | TRBV6-5 | TGTGCCAGCAGTTACGGGACAGGGGGCTACGAGCAGTACTTC | CASSYGTGGYEQYF
. | . | TRBJ2-5 | TRBV12-3/TRBV12-4 | TGTGCCAGCAGACCGGACGGGCCGGAGGCCCAGTACTTC | CASRPDGPEAQYF
. | . | TRBJ1-1 | TRBV15 | TGTGCCACCAGAGAGGGGAAAGGGAGGGTGAACACTGAAGCTTTCTTT | CATREGKGRVNTEAFF
. | . | TRBJ1-3 | TRBV12-5 | TGTGCTAGTGCCACAGTCTCTGGAAACACCATATATTTT | CASATVSGNTIYF
. | . | TRBJ1-6 | TRBV2 | TGTGCCAGCAACAGGGCCATTGAGTATAATTCACCCCTCCACTTT | CASNRAIEYNSPLHF
TRBD1 | . | TRBJ2-7 | TRBV24-1 | TGTGCCACCAGTGATACGCCGACAGGGAAGGGGTACGAGCAGTACTTC | CATSDTPTGKGYEQYF
TRBD1 | . | TRBJ2-7 | TRBV25-1 | TGTGCCAGCACTCGGCAGGGGGCTATCTACGAGCAGTACTTC | CASTRQGAIYEQYF
TRBD1 | . | TRBJ1-5 | TRBV9 | TGTGCCAGCAGCGTCGGGACAGGGAGGGATCAGCCCCAGCATTTT | CASSVGTGRDQPQHF